These 16 T cell receptor beta chains share one sample of origin, sequenced in a study of early T cells in non-severe SARS-CoV-2 infection. A single record per CDR3 protein comes from TCRdb applying MiXCR to the 5' RACE reads. Seen here are over 55,000 distinct CDR3 sequences, over 7.5% observed once, and the top ten hold 8% to 9%. The material sequenced was whole blood. These receptors were obtained from an adult who was a healthcare worker with PCR-confirmed SARS-CoV-2 infection or an uninfected control (not recorded which).

The chain uses TRBV29-1 and TRBJ2-1; D may correspond to TRBD1 or TRBD2 (5 bases each). The V gene lost 7 bases and the J gene lost 0 bases, with 16 bases spanning the gap. This CDR3 comprises 15 residues. Looked up from germline, CDR1 is SQVTM and CDR2 is ANQGSEA. The CDR3 sequence: CSATRDGISYNEQFF. CDR3 in DNA: TGCAGCGCTACCCGGGACGGGATCTCCTACAATGAGCAGTTCTTC.

The chain employs TRBV4-2 and TRBJ2-1; D is uncertain. The CDR3 has 10 residues. V was pared by 8 bases and J by 10 bases, with 9 bases between. CDR1 is LGHNA, CDR2 YNFKEQ, per germline. The CDR3 region has the DNA TGTGCCAGCGGAACGTCGGAGCAGTTCTTC. Protein product: CASGTSEQFF.

This clonotype was seen repeatedly, ten times or more. This rearrangement joins TRBV5-1 to TRBJ2-7; 7 positions agree with TRBD1. J gave up 1 base and V 0 bases, and 16 bases lay outside the gene matches. Germline V gives CDR1 SGHRS, CDR2 YFSETQ. CDR3 size: 19 residues. The chain's CDR3 is CASSLAYRGPRVPSYEQYF. In DNA, the CDR3 is TGCGCCAGCAGCTTGGCTTACAGGGGACCGCGAGTACCTTCCTACGAGCAGTACTTC.

At least ten counts were recorded for this clonotype. This chain joins TRBV2 and TRBJ2-1; D may be TRBD1 (6 bases). The germline gives CDR1 SNHLY, CDR2 FYNNEI. Trimming shortened V by 6 bases and J by 4 bases, and 10 bases separated the two germline ends. The CDR3 has 13 amino acids. CDR3 in DNA: TGTGCCAGCAGGAGGACAGTATACAATGAGCAGTTCTTC. Translated: CASRRTVYNEQFF.

This clonotype was seen ten or more times. CDR3 coding DNA: TGCAGTGCTAGGACGGCAGGGCTATTATCCTACGAGCAGTACTTC. This sequence encodes CSARTAGLLSYEQYF. This rearrangement joins TRBV20-1 to TRBJ2-7, with D perhaps matching TRBD1 (5 bases). The V and J ends lost 3 bases and 1 base respectively, with 16 bases between them. Germline V gene sequence: CDR1 DFQATT, CDR2 SNEGSKA (reference sequence). This CDR3 has 15 amino acids.

The gene calls are TRBV29-1 and TRBJ1-2; D may be TRBD1 (5 bases). From germline, CDR1 is SQVTM and CDR2 ANQGSEA. The CDR3 has 11 amino acids. V lost 4 bases and J lost 4, with 7 bases in between. The CDR3 DNA reads as TGCAGCGTTGCCGACAGCTATGGCTACACCTTC. Its protein is CSVADSYGYTF.

This chain links TRBV11-3 with TRBJ2-1, with 8 bases lining up with TRBD1. Germline trimming cut 4 bases from V and 2 bases from J; bases unmatched to any gene: 4. Germline V gives CDR1 SGHNT, CDR2 YENEEA. The CDR3 runs 15 residues. CDR3 residues: CASSSGQGAYNEQFF. CDR3 coding DNA: TGTGCCAGCAGCTCCGGACAGGGAGCCTACAATGAGCAGTTCTTC.

This clonotype has a count of ten or more. The chain combines TRBV5-6 with TRBJ2-1; 9 bases align to TRBD2. J gave up 0 bases and V 3 bases, and 13 bases lay outside the gene matches. The V gene's germline CDR1 is SGHDT and CDR2 YYEEEE. The CDR3 runs to 19 residues. The CDR3: CASSSAGGIRISSYNEQFF. Here the CDR3 DNA reads TGTGCCAGCAGCTCAGCGGGAGGAATCCGGATAAGCTCCTACAATGAGCAGTTCTTC.

The chain joins TRBV6-5 to TRBJ2-2; D is uncertain. CDR3 length: 13 amino acids. Trimming cost V 4 bases and J 0 bases, with 3 bases left between them. CDR1 MNHEY and CDR2 SVGAGI come from the germline V gene. The CDR3 DNA reads TGTGCCAGCAGTTCCCCGAACACCGGGGAGCTGTTTTTT. This translates into CASSSPNTGELFF.

V usage is TRBV5-1 and J usage is TRBJ2-5; maybe TRBD1 (7 bases). Germline V gene data show CDR1 as SGHRS and CDR2 as YFSETQ. This CDR3 is built from 14 residues. The germline V and J ends were trimmed by 4 bases and 6 bases, with 16 bases remaining between them. CDR3 bases: TGCGCCAGCAGCCCGGGGGCAGGGGGAAAGACCCAGTACTTC. Protein product: CASSPGAGGKTQYF.

This clonotype was recorded at least ten times. This chain links TRBV28 with TRBJ2-6, with D perhaps matching TRBD2 (6 bases). Germline CDR1 and CDR2: MDHEN and SYDVKM. The CDR3 sequence is 16 residues long. The V gene lost 6 bases and the J gene lost 1 base, with 13 bases spanning the gap. CDR3 loop: CASSYRRGSGANVLTF. CDR3 bases: TGTGCCAGCAGCTATCGTCGGGGGTCTGGGGCCAACGTCCTGACTTTC.

There are many counts of this clonotype. This rearrangement joins TRBV5-4 to TRBJ2-7; no reliable D call. V lost 4 bases to trimming and J lost 0 bases, with 8 bases between them. This CDR3 region has 13 residues. CDR1 is SGHNT and CDR2 is YYREEE in the germline V gene (reference sequence). CDR3 amino acids: CASSTHDSYEQYF. The CDR3 DNA sequence: TGTGCCAGCAGCACCCACGACTCCTACGAGCAGTACTTC.

The table lists this clonotype with many counts. The chain recombines TRBV20-1 with TRBJ2-7, with D uncertain. The germline gives CDR1 DFQATT, CDR2 SNEGSKA (reference sequence). The CDR3 is 13 residues long. V was shortened by 3 bases and J by 7 bases, with 16 bases between the two germline ends. CDR3 DNA: TGCAGTGCTAGGTTTATCGCCTTTGGGGAGCAGTACTTC. Translating gives CSARFIAFGEQYF.

The chain is built from TRBV12-3 or TRBV12-4 and TRBJ2-7, with 11 bases matching TRBD2. The CDR3 has 16 residues. The V segment lost 5 bases and the J segment 6 bases; nucleotides outside the gene matches: 12. This CDR3 is CASSRTLAGGPIEQYF. CDR3 sequence (DNA): TGTGCCAGCAGTCGTACTTTAGCGGGAGGGCCGATCGAGCAGTACTTC.

In this sample, this clonotype turned up a few times. CDR3: CATSETPGAGGSQTLNEQFF. The CDR3 nucleotides read TGTGCCACCAGTGAAACCCCTGGGGCAGGGGGCAGTCAGACGTTGAATGAGCAGTTCTTC. The chain uses TRBV24-1 and TRBJ2-1; 8 nucleotides line up with TRBD1. Germline CDR1 KGHDR, CDR2 SFDVKD. This CDR3 region has 20 residues. With 4 bases clipped from V and 7 bases from J, the junction kept 23 bases outside the gene matches.

Many counts were recorded for this clonotype. The chain has TRBV27 and TRBJ2-7, with TRBD1 matching over 9 bases. The CDR3 runs 14 residues. Germline V gene sequence: CDR1 MNHEY, CDR2 SMNVEV (reference sequence). V trimming: 8 bases; J trimming: 5 bases; junction bases outside the gene matches: 10. This CDR3 is CASRLGTGFHEQYF. The CDR3 DNA is TGTGCCAGCCGACTCGGGACAGGGTTCCACGAGCAGTACTTC.